This T cell receptor (beta chain) was observed in a study of identical twins. Germline CDR1 MGHDK, CDR2 SYGVNS. This CDR3 comprises 14 residues. V lost 8 bases to trimming and J lost 8 bases, with 18 bases between them. TCRdb called the 5' RACE reads again in MiXCR, with one record for every CDR3 protein. The data contain roughly 1.6 million distinct CDR3 sequences, around 33% of them singletons. This clonotype has just a few counts. This receptor was identified in a newborn girl in good health. Source material: cord blood. The rearrangement links TRBV25-1 to TRBJ1-4; D might be TRBD1 (6 bases). CDR3: CASERSGASEKLFF. For the CDR3, the DNA is TGTGCCAGCGAGCGTTCGGGGGCTTCGGAAAAACTGTTTTTT.